The 24 T cell receptor beta chains in this list originate from one sample, sequenced in a study of blood T cell repertoires in COVID-19. Produced via immunoSEQ multiplex PCR; TCRdb's table is partial and in-frame only. The sample includes 55,000 to 90,000 clones, around 92% of them seen just once. Source material: peripheral blood. Every receptor here comes from a human donor with active COVID-19. The donor label of this sample is uncertain.

The V and J genes are TRBV7-8 and TRBJ1-3; weak D call: TRBD1 (5 bases). V was trimmed by 3 bases and J by 2 bases, leaving 17 bases between them. Germline CDR1 is SGHVS and CDR2 is FQNEAQ. The CDR3 loop spans 17 amino acids. The CDR3 nucleotides read TGTGCCAGCAGCTTTGGAGGGACCGCCGGGACTGGAAACACCATATATTTT. Amino acid sequence: CASSFGGTAGTGNTIYF.

The DNA for the CDR3 is TGTGCCAGCTCAACGGGACTAGCGGACTCCTACGAGCAGTACTTC. Protein sequence: CASSTGLADSYEQYF. This chain connects TRBV18 to TRBJ2-7; TRBD2 matches at 11 bases. The germline CDR1 and CDR2 sequences are KGHSH and LQKENI. V was pared by 5 bases and J by 0 bases, with 3 bases of the junction left unmatched. The CDR3 is 15 amino acids.

The CDR3 spells CASSKEICYGREQYF. The DNA of the CDR3 is TGTGCCAGCAGCAAAGAGATATGCTACGGGAGGGAGCAGTACTTC. This chain joins TRBV21-1 and TRBJ2-7; the D call in the table, TRBD2, was not verified against the DNA. TRBV21-1 counts as a pseudogene. This CDR3 comprises 15 residues.

The chain employs TRBV28 and TRBJ2-7; 9 positions match TRBD2. V was pared by 6 bases and J by 3 bases, with 3 bases of the junction left unmatched. The CDR3 sequence is 13 residues long. CDR1 MDHEN and CDR2 SYDVKM come from the germline V gene. CDR3 protein: CASSLTSGYEQYF. Here the CDR3 DNA reads TGTGCCAGCAGCCTGACTAGCGGCTACGAGCAGTACTTC.

V usage is TRBV7-9 and J usage is TRBJ2-7; the D is unclear. The CDR3 is 14 amino acids. Trimming took 1 base from V and 0 from J, leaving 7 bases between them. Per the germline V gene, CDR1 is SEHNR and CDR2 is FQNEAQ (reference sequence). The CDR3 nucleotides are TGTGCCAGCAGCTTAGACAGAGCCTCCTACGAGCAGTACTTC. Translation gives CASSLDRASYEQYF.

V usage is TRBV5-4 and J usage is TRBJ2-2; 12 nucleotides match TRBD2. This CDR3 is 17 amino acids long. J was trimmed by 2 bases and V by 3 bases; bases with no gene match: 5. Per germline, CDR1 SGHNT and CDR2 YYREEE (reference sequence). The CDR3 sequence: CASSSILAGGNTGELFF. CDR3 bases: TGTGCCAGCAGCTCTATACTAGCGGGAGGAAACACCGGGGAGCTGTTTTTT.

The chain is built from TRBV11-2 and TRBJ2-5; 13 bases line up with TRBD2. CDR1 is SGHAT, CDR2 FQNNGV, per germline. Trimming took 4 bases from V and 2 from J; bases not matched to a gene: 10. CDR3 size: 18 residues. The CDR3 is CASSSLLTSGRKQETQYF. Here the CDR3 DNA reads TGTGCCAGCAGCTCCCTACTGACTAGCGGGAGGAAACAAGAGACCCAGTACTTC.

J is TRBJ1-1 and V is TRBV7-9, with 7 bases that match TRBD1. Germline trimming cut 5 bases from V and 9 bases from J; bases unmatched to any gene: 12. Germline CDR1 and CDR2: SEHNR and FQNEAQ (reference sequence). The CDR3 has 14 residues. CDR3 nucleotides: TGTGCCAGCAGCCCCGCCGACAGGGATTTGAAAGCTTTCTTT. Amino acids: CASSPADRDLKAFF.

The rearrangement joins TRBV16 to TRBJ2-1; 7 positions agree with TRBD2. This CDR3 has 15 residues. V lost 1 base and J lost 6; bases outside the gene matches: 6. Germline values: CDR1 KGHSY, CDR2 FQNENV. The CDR3 DNA reads TGTGCCAGCAGCCAATGGGGCGGGAGCTCCAATGAGCAGTTCTTC. It codes for CASSQWGGSSNEQFF.

The chain is built from TRBV1 and TRBJ2-4; the DNA was not compared with TRBD2, the D call given in the table. TRBV1 is assigned pseudogene status. This CDR3 has 14 residues. The CDR3 sequence is CTSSLAVRRTSGYF. CDR3 in DNA: TGCACCAGCAGCCTCGCGGTCCGTCGGACTAGCGGGTACTTC.

The rearrangement joins TRBV6-6 to TRBJ2-3; TRBD2 agrees at 9 bases. V trimming: 2 bases; J trimming: 12 bases; junction bases outside the gene matches: 6. Germline CDR1 is MNHNY and CDR2 is SVGAGI (reference sequence). The CDR3 spans 13 residues. The CDR3 DNA is TGTGCCAGCAGTTACGCGGGAGGGGGTTCACAGTATTTT. Translation gives CASSYAGGGSQYF.

The CDR3 sequence: CASSTEGNTEAFF. CDR3 nucleotides: TGCGCCAGCAGTACAGAGGGTAACACTGAAGCTTTCTTT. The rearrangement links TRBV5-1 to TRBJ1-1, with D unclear. The germline V and J ends were trimmed by 5 bases and 2 bases, with 10 bases remaining between them. The CDR3 contains 13 residues. The germline V gene encodes CDR1 SGHRS and CDR2 YFSETQ.

V gene TRBV28 combines with J gene TRBJ2-3, with D perhaps TRBD2 (6 bases). The CDR3 spans 18 residues. Germline V gene lookup returns CDR1 MDHEN and CDR2 SYDVKM. V lost 5 bases, J lost 4 bases, and 25 bases lay in between. The CDR3 sequence is CASSPKGSGGRRADTQYF. In DNA, the CDR3 is TGTGCCAGCAGTCCTAAGGGGAGCGGTGGGAGGCGCGCAGATACGCAGTATTTT.

This rearrangement joins TRBV11-3 to TRBJ2-2; 9 bases fit TRBD2. This CDR3 region has 16 residues. After removal of 5 bases from V and 0 bases from J, the junction contained 4 bases not matched to a gene. The germline V gene encodes CDR1 SGHNT and CDR2 YENEEA. CDR3 sequence: CASSGRLAANTGELFF. The CDR3 nucleotides read TGTGCCAGCAGCGGCCGACTAGCGGCGAACACCGGGGAGCTGTTTTTT.

The V call is TRBV27, the J call TRBJ2-7; 11 bases fit TRBD1. Germline loops: CDR1 MNHEY, CDR2 SMNVEV (reference sequence). The CDR3 contains 16 residues. The J segment lost 1 base and the V segment lost 0 bases, leaving 2 bases of the junction unmatched. CDR3 in DNA: TGTGCCAGCAGTTTATCGTGGGACAGGGGGTCCTACGAGCAGTACTTC. Residues: CASSLSWDRGSYEQYF.

The rearrangement uses TRBV15 and TRBJ2-3; TRBD2 matches 7 bases. After removal of 1 base from V and 1 base from J, the junction contained 8 bases not matched to a gene. Germline CDR1 LNHNV, CDR2 YYDKDF (reference sequence). CDR3 size: 17 residues. The CDR3: CATSRGPSGARTDTQYF. Written as DNA, the CDR3 is TGTGCCACCAGCAGAGGACCCAGCGGGGCCCGCACAGATACGCAGTATTTT.

The chain combines TRBV5-4 with TRBJ2-7; the match to TRBD1 covers 12 bases. Germline CDR1 is SGHNT and CDR2 is YYREEE (reference sequence). Trimming at V came to 4 bases and at J to 5 bases, leaving 22 bases not matched to a gene. The CDR3 covers 20 residues. The CDR3 here is CASSLGGDRGREREGHEQYF. The CDR3 region has the DNA TGTGCCAGCAGCCTGGGGGGGGACAGGGGGCGCGAGCGGGAGGGTCACGAGCAGTACTTC. Filled out from reference TRBV5-4 and TRBJ2-7, the complete variable domain reads ETGVTQSPTHLIKTRGQQVTLRCSSQSGHNTVSWYQQALGQGPQFIFQYYREEENGRGNFPPRFSGLQFPNYSSELNVNALELDDSALYLCASSLGGDRGREREGHEQYFGPGTRLTVT.

The gene calls are TRBV7-2 and TRBJ2-7; maybe TRBD2 (5 bases). The CDR3 has 15 residues. Trimming pared 5 bases from V and 4 bases from J, leaving 18 bases between. The V gene's germline CDR1 is SGHTA and CDR2 FQGNSA. The CDR3 loop is CASSIPPGGAYEQYF. The DNA of the CDR3 is TGTGCCAGCAGCATCCCTCCAGGAGGCGCTTACGAGCAGTACTTC.

This chain joins TRBV6-6 and TRBJ2-2, with D possibly matching TRBD1 (5 bases). V lost 8 bases and J lost 3, with 7 bases in between. This CDR3 contains 12 residues. In germline, CDR1 is MNHNY, CDR2 SVGAGI (reference sequence). The CDR3 loop is CASFRDTGELFF. The CDR3 DNA sequence: TGTGCCAGCTTCAGGGACACCGGGGAGCTGTTTTTT.

Only one count was recorded for this clone. V and J are TRBV6-2 or TRBV6-3 and TRBJ2-7; a weak D match, TRBD2 (6 bases). Germline assignment: CDR1 MNHEY and CDR2 SVGEGT. This CDR3 has 11 residues. Trimming removed 5 bases from V and 7 bases from J, with 9 bases in between. CDR3 sequence: CASSVGGEQYF. The CDR3 DNA sequence: TGTGCCAGCAGTGTAGGAGGGGAGCAGTACTTC.

Written as DNA, the CDR3 is TGTGCCAGCAGCGTAGAGGGACTAGCGGTTACAGATACGCAGTATTTT. This gives the protein CASSVEGLAVTDTQYF. V usage is TRBV9 and J usage is TRBJ2-3, with 11 nucleotides matching TRBD2. Looked up from germline, CDR1 is SGDLS and CDR2 is YYNGEE. The CDR3 contains 16 residues. J gave up 3 bases and V 0 bases, and 3 bases lay outside the gene matches.

This chain connects TRBV30 to TRBJ2-3, with D possibly TRBD2 on 6 matching bases. The CDR3 loop spans 14 amino acids. V lost 1 base, J lost 3 bases, and 11 bases lay in between. Per germline, CDR1 GTSNPN and CDR2 SVGIG (reference sequence). CDR3 in amino acids: CAWSAKGRTDTQYF. Here the CDR3 DNA reads TGTGCCTGGAGTGCAAAGGGGAGGACAGATACGCAGTATTTT.

The table lists this clone with a count of one. V usage is TRBV6-5 and J usage is TRBJ1-1, with D perhaps matching TRBD1 (6 bases). Looked up from germline, CDR1 is MNHEY and CDR2 is SVGAGI. Between the trimmed V and J ends, which lost 6 bases and 1 base, there was a span of 12 bases. The CDR3 is 14 amino acids. CDR3 loop: CASSLTGTNTEAFF. DNA for the CDR3: TGTGCCAGCAGCCTAACAGGGACGAACACTGAAGCTTTCTTT.

The chain carries TRBV27 and TRBJ2-1; 7 bases line up with TRBD2. V dropped 6 bases and J dropped 4; count of bases not matched to a gene: 6. CDR1 and CDR2 (germline): MNHEY, SMNVEV (reference sequence). The CDR3 extends over 14 amino acids. CDR3 sequence: CASSPGLPYNEQFF. CDR3 sequence (DNA): TGTGCCAGCAGCCCGGGACTACCTTACAATGAGCAGTTCTTC.